Presented here are 11 T cell receptor beta chains from one specimen sequenced in a study of Graves' ophthalmopathy and Graves' hyperthyroidism. From RNA, the CDR3 regions of TCR beta chains were amplified and sequenced. Following a first-round RT-PCR that used HTBI primers, a second-round multiplex PCR was carried out. TCRdb used MiXCR to reprocess the multiplex PCR reads, holding one entry per CDR3 protein. The sample shows about 400,000 distinct CDR3 sequences, about 16% of them seen only once. Sequencing was carried out using peripheral blood. The receptors here all came from a woman younger than 30 with Graves' ophthalmopathy.

This clonotype was counted at least ten times. The chain joins TRBV12-3 or TRBV12-4 to TRBJ2-5, with 7 bases aligning to TRBD2. With 2 bases clipped from V and 2 bases from J, the junction kept 8 bases outside the gene matches. This CDR3 is built from 16 residues. This CDR3 is CASSLRAGSPQETQYF. CDR3 coding DNA: TGTGCCAGCAGTTTAAGAGCGGGAAGCCCACAAGAGACCCAGTACTTC.

The rearrangement uses TRBV28 and TRBJ2-7; 7 bases match TRBD2. Germline V gene sequence: CDR1 MDHEN, CDR2 SYDVKM. The CDR3 is made up of 15 amino acids. The V and J ends lost 1 base and 1 base, in that order; junction bases with no gene match: 4. The CDR3 DNA follows: TGTGCCAGCAGTTTATCCTTGGGGGGGTCCTACGAGCAGTACTTC. Amino acids: CASSLSLGGSYEQYF.

Many counts were recorded for this clonotype. V and J are TRBV7-9 and TRBJ2-7; 7 bases are a match to TRBD1. V lost 10 bases, J lost 1 base, and 10 bases stayed unmatched. CDR1 and CDR2 (germline): SEHNR, FQNEAQ (reference sequence). CDR3 size: 14 residues. CDR3 sequence: CATVLGGSSYEQYF. CDR3 bases: TGTGCCACCGTATTAGGGGGCAGTTCCTACGAGCAGTACTTC.

As regards this clonotype: A much bigger clone sits one base away, suggesting this may be a read error. The rearrangement links TRBV6-1 to TRBJ2-3; a possible D gene is TRBD1 (5 bases). The V end lost 5 bases, the J end lost 5 bases, and 5 bases lay between the germline ends. Germline V gene lookup returns CDR1 MNHNS and CDR2 SASEGT. The CDR3 extends over 11 amino acids. CDR3 residues: CASSQGDTQYF. The CDR3 DNA follows: TGTGCCAGCAGTCAGGGAGATACGCAGTATTTT.

This clonotype appeared a few times. CDR3 DNA sequence: TGTGCCAGCAGTGGAGGAGGATTGGAGACCCAGTACTTC. Translation gives CASSGGGLETQYF. This chain connects TRBV6-1 to TRBJ2-5, with D perhaps TRBD2 (5 bases). The CDR3 has 13 residues. From germline, CDR1 is MNHNS and CDR2 SASEGT. Trimming removed 4 bases at V and 5 bases at J, with 11 bases between.

The chain is built from TRBV30 and TRBJ2-3; no clear D. V lost 5 bases and J lost 0, with 9 bases in between. Germline lookup yields CDR1 GTSNPN and CDR2 SVGIG (reference sequence). The CDR3 spans 13 residues. CDR3 bases: TGTGCCTGGGACGTTGCTAGCACAGATACGCAGTATTTT. It codes for CAWDVASTDTQYF.

As concerns this clonotype: This may be a read error: a much more frequent sequence differs by one nucleotide. CDR3 protein: CTSSGRDRADEQYF. The CDR3 DNA sequence: TGTACCAGCAGCGGCCGGGACAGGGCCGACGAGCAGTACTTC. The chain recombines TRBV7-9 with TRBJ2-7, with 9 bases matching TRBD1. Germline CDR1 is SEHNR and CDR2 is FQNEAQ (reference sequence). The CDR3 has 14 residues.

This clonotype was picked up many times. The chain combines TRBV11-2 with TRBJ2-7; TRBD1 aligns across 9 bases. Germline CDR1 is SGHAT and CDR2 is FQNNGV. The CDR3 is made up of 14 amino acids. With V trimmed by 5 bases and J by 6 bases, 8 bases remained unmatched. The CDR3 coding sequence is TGTGCCAGCAGCCTGGGACAGGGAACTTTCGAGCAGTACTTC. This sequence encodes CASSLGQGTFEQYF.

In its sample, this clonotype was seen a few times. The CDR3 DNA follows: TGTGCCTGGAGCCGGGACAATAGCAATCAGCCCCAGCATTTT. Residues: CAWSRDNSNQPQHF. The gene calls are TRBV30 and TRBJ1-5, with a weak D call TRBD1 (6 bases). V lost 3 bases and J 0 bases, leaving 9 bases between the germline ends. The germline CDR1 and CDR2 sequences are GTSNPN and SVGIG (reference sequence). The CDR3 covers 14 residues.

In this sample, this clonotype turned up many times. The J gene is TRBJ2-7, the V gene TRBV28; D is unclear. The CDR3 loop spans 12 amino acids. Per germline, CDR1 MDHEN and CDR2 SYDVKM. V was trimmed by 7 bases and J by 2 bases, leaving 9 bases between them. In nucleotides, the CDR3 is TGTGCCAGCACTAAGCTAACCTACGAGCAGTACTTC. Translation gives CASTKLTYEQYF.

This clonotype was observed many times. The rearrangement joins TRBV4-1 to TRBJ2-2; D ambiguous. CDR3 length: 12 residues. V lost 0 bases and J 6 bases, leaving 2 bases between the germline ends. Looked up from germline, CDR1 is MGHRA and CDR2 is YSYEKL. The CDR3 sequence is CASSQDPGELFF. The CDR3 DNA follows: TGCGCCAGCAGCCAAGATCCCGGGGAGCTGTTTTTT.